The rows below give T cell receptor beta chains drawn from one sample of a study of blood T cell repertoires in COVID-19. Sequenced by immunoSEQ multiplex PCR; TCRdb stores in-frame clones only, minus some. The data show about 300,000 clones, with approximately 88% seen just once and about 1.7% held by the top ten. Specimen: PBMCs or T cells enriched from blood (not recorded which). The receptors were sampled from a woman between 40 and 50 years old who had recovered from COVID-19. Both conserved end residues are part of each CDR3. Each record gives: CDR3 protein, CDR3 DNA, D gene, clone size, J gene, V gene. A D gene is named only where the DNA matches it firmly. Size tells how often a clone was seen (once, few, many) or the class of an expanded clone, and some rows leave it out.

CDR3 protein: CASSFIVAGDNEQFF; CDR3 DNA: TGTGCCAGCAGCTTTATAGTAGCGGGAGACAATGAGCAGTTCTTC; D gene: TRBD2; clone size: -; J gene: TRBJ2-1; V gene: TRBV7-2
CDR3 protein: CASSESYLAGVGQETQYF; CDR3 DNA: TGTGCCAGCAGTGAAAGTTATCTAGCGGGAGTTGGGCAAGAGACCCAGTACTTC; D gene: TRBD2; clone size: -; J gene: TRBJ2-5; V gene: TRBV25-1
CDR3 protein: CASSPMSGQGASYEQYF; CDR3 DNA: TGTGCCAGCTCACCTATGTCGGGACAGGGGGCTTCCTACGAGCAGTACTTC; D gene: TRBD1; clone size: -; J gene: TRBJ2-7; V gene: TRBV18
CDR3 protein: CASSETGGREKLFF; CDR3 DNA: TGCGCCAGCAGCGAGACAGGGGGCAGGGAAAAACTGTTTTTT; D gene: TRBD1; clone size: -; J gene: TRBJ1-4; V gene: TRBV5-1
CDR3 protein: CASSPQTGVTEQYF; CDR3 DNA: TGTGCCAGCTCACCACAGACAGGGGTTACGGAGCAGTACTTC; D gene: TRBD1; clone size: -; J gene: TRBJ2-7; V gene: TRBV18
CDR3 protein: CASSPGGHGNQPQHF; CDR3 DNA: TGTGCCAGCAGCCCAGGGGGGCACGGCAATCAGCCCCAGCATTTT; D gene: TRBD1; clone size: once; J gene: TRBJ1-5; V gene: TRBV9
CDR3 protein: CASSLENRGNEQFF; CDR3 DNA: TGCGCCAGCAGCTTGGAGAATCGGGGCAATGAGCAGTTCTTC; D gene: -; clone size: -; J gene: TRBJ2-1; V gene: TRBV5-1
CDR3 protein: CASSQDLSWGQAFF; CDR3 DNA: TGTGCCAGCAGCCAAGATCTGTCCTGGGGGCAGGCTTTCTTT; D gene: -; clone size: few; J gene: TRBJ1-1; V gene: TRBV3-1/TRBV3-2
CDR3 protein: CASSLTTSTDTQYF; CDR3 DNA: TGCGCCAGCAGCTTAACTACTAGCACAGATACGCAGTATTTT; D gene: -; clone size: -; J gene: TRBJ2-3; V gene: TRBV5-1
CDR3 protein: CASNVLAGGTGELFF; CDR3 DNA: TGTGCCAGCAATGTTCTAGCGGGAGGCACCGGGGAGCTGTTTTTT; D gene: TRBD2; clone size: few; J gene: TRBJ2-2; V gene: TRBV2
CDR3 protein: CAWSDGAGGLSNQPQHF; CDR3 DNA: TGTGCCTGGAGTGATGGGGCAGGGGGTTTAAGCAATCAGCCCCAGCATTTT; D gene: TRBD1; clone size: few; J gene: TRBJ1-5; V gene: TRBV30
CDR3 protein: CASSGQYRGQPQHF; CDR3 DNA: TGTGCCAGTAGTGGTCAGTACAGGGGGCAGCCCCAGCATTTT; D gene: TRBD1; clone size: -; J gene: TRBJ1-5; V gene: TRBV19
CDR3 protein: CASRGLINEKLFF; CDR3 DNA: TGTGCCAGCAGGGGACTAATTAATGAAAAACTGTTTTTT; D gene: -; clone size: -; J gene: TRBJ1-4; V gene: TRBV2
CDR3 protein: CASSGSGGPTGELFF; CDR3 DNA: TGCGCCAGCAGCGGTAGCGGGGGACCCACCGGGGAGCTGTTTTTT; D gene: TRBD2; clone size: -; J gene: TRBJ2-2; V gene: TRBV5-1
CDR3 protein: CASTPSGGGRNTIYF; CDR3 DNA: TGTGCCAGCACCCCTTCGGGGGGAGGCAGAAACACCATATATTTT; D gene: -; clone size: -; J gene: TRBJ1-3; V gene: TRBV6-5
CDR3 protein: CASSQAGYGYTF; CDR3 DNA: TGTGCCAGCAGCCAAGCAGGTTATGGCTACACCTTC; D gene: -; clone size: -; J gene: TRBJ1-2; V gene: TRBV3-1/TRBV3-2
CDR3 protein: CSASTSGSWSETQYF; CDR3 DNA: TGCAGTGCTAGTACTAGCGGGAGTTGGTCGGAGACCCAGTACTTC; D gene: TRBD2; clone size: -; J gene: TRBJ2-5; V gene: TRBV20-1
CDR3 protein: CASSKQGGTEAFF; CDR3 DNA: TGTGCCAGCAGCAAACAGGGGGGAACTGAAGCTTTCTTT; D gene: TRBD1; clone size: -; J gene: TRBJ1-1; V gene: TRBV3-1/TRBV3-2
CDR3 protein: CASSLGFRDRGRMDNTEAFF; CDR3 DNA: TGTGCCAGCAGCCTGGGTTTTAGGGACAGGGGCCGCATGGATAACACTGAAGCTTTCTTT; D gene: TRBD1; clone size: once; J gene: TRBJ1-1; V gene: TRBV14
CDR3 protein: CASSPPGGGYTF; CDR3 DNA: TGTGCCAGCTCACCCCCGGGAGGGGGCTACACCTTC; D gene: -; clone size: -; J gene: TRBJ1-2; V gene: TRBV18
CDR3 protein: CASSSSSRVQETQYF; CDR3 DNA: TGTGCCAGCAGTTCATCGTCGAGGGTCCAAGAGACCCAGTACTTC; D gene: -; clone size: -; J gene: TRBJ2-5; V gene: TRBV28
CDR3 protein: CASKGTSGINEQFF; CDR3 DNA: TGTGCCAGCAAAGGGACTAGCGGAATCAATGAGCAGTTCTTC; D gene: TRBD2; clone size: -; J gene: TRBJ2-1; V gene: TRBV2
CDR3 protein: CASSQDGRDRREF; CDR3 DNA: TGTGCCAGCAGCCAAGACGGCCGGGACCGACGGGAGTTC; D gene: -; clone size: -; J gene: TRBJ1-2; V gene: TRBV14
CDR3 protein: CASSPPGLAGGHSYEQYF; CDR3 DNA: TGTGCCAGCTCACCACCGGGACTAGCGGGAGGACACTCCTACGAGCAGTACTTC; D gene: TRBD2; clone size: -; J gene: TRBJ2-7; V gene: TRBV18
CDR3 protein: CASSLTGATEAFF; CDR3 DNA: TGTGCCAGCAGTTTAACAGGGGCCACTGAAGCTTTCTTT; D gene: TRBD1; clone size: -; J gene: TRBJ1-1; V gene: TRBV7-3
CDR3 protein: CAWSVQVNTEAFF; CDR3 DNA: TGTGCCTGGAGTGTACAAGTAAACACTGAAGCTTTCTTT; D gene: -; clone size: -; J gene: TRBJ1-1; V gene: TRBV30
CDR3 protein: CASSVRTGSSQETQYF; CDR3 DNA: TGTGCCAGCAGTGTGCGGACAGGATCCTCCCAAGAGACCCAGTACTTC; D gene: TRBD1; clone size: once; J gene: TRBJ2-5; V gene: TRBV6-1
CDR3 protein: CASSSRDSPPGSEAFF; CDR3 DNA: TGTGCCAGCAGCTCCCGGGACAGCCCCCCAGGGTCTGAAGCTTTCTTT; D gene: TRBD1; clone size: once; J gene: TRBJ1-1; V gene: TRBV7-8
CDR3 protein: CAWSAGTSGNTIYF; CDR3 DNA: TGTGCCTGGAGTGCGGGAACTTCTGGAAACACCATATATTTT; D gene: -; clone size: -; J gene: TRBJ1-3; V gene: TRBV30
CDR3 protein: CASSEFGTNYEQYF; CDR3 DNA: TGTGCCAGCAGTGAATTTGGGACAAACTACGAGCAGTACTTC; D gene: -; clone size: -; J gene: TRBJ2-7; V gene: TRBV2
CDR3 protein: CASSQQTGETQYF; CDR3 DNA: TGTGCCAGCAGTCAACAAACGGGGGAGACCCAGTACTTC; D gene: -; clone size: -; J gene: TRBJ2-5; V gene: TRBV12-3/TRBV12-4
CDR3 protein: CASSEGLTTYNEQFF; CDR3 DNA: TGCGCCAGCAGCGAGGGACTAACTACCTACAATGAGCAGTTCTTC; D gene: TRBD2; clone size: -; J gene: TRBJ2-1; V gene: TRBV5-1
CDR3 protein: CASSQVPNAPGLASNYGYTF; CDR3 DNA: TGCGCCAGCAGCCAAGTACCTAACGCTCCCGGACTGGCGTCTAACTATGGCTACACCTTC; D gene: -; clone size: -; J gene: TRBJ1-2; V gene: TRBV4-1